This TCR beta chain is from a study of blood T cell repertoires in COVID-19. The J segment lost 4 bases and the V segment lost 10 bases, leaving 12 bases of the junction unmatched. The CDR3 loop spans 15 amino acids. Germline values: CDR1 MNHEY, CDR2 SVGAGI. As handled by the study authors: Reference gene primer amplification yielded estimated nucleated cell counts. Libraries were prepared by immunoSEQ multiplex PCR; TCRdb keeps only in-frame clonotypes and omits some of them. For V, J and clone size, that table is used; D and trimming come from the DNA. This table holds 150,000 to 200,000 clones, roughly 86% found once.

This chain uses TRBV6-5 with TRBJ1-4; TRBD1 aligns across 7 bases. Sequenced: peripheral blood. The receptor's source is a woman of 80 years or more with COVID-19, enrolled during active disease. The chain's CDR3 is CATYVPGQLNEKLFF. The DNA of the CDR3 is TGTGCCACTTATGTGCCGGGACAGCTTAATGAAAAACTGTTTTTT.